The clone carrying this T cell receptor (beta chain) has a count of ten or more. The antigen is not known. An end of the junction does not agree with germline; a read error may underlie this. Germline V lookup: CDR1 MNHEY, CDR2 SVGEGT. This CDR3 is 15 amino acids long. This sample was included in a study of response to subunit inactivated influenza vaccine. Regarding the study as a whole: Every seasonal influenza vaccination brings in few new T cells, the authors suggested.

One entry per CDR3 protein results from TCRdb running MiXCR on the RT-PCR reads. The sample records a few hundred thousand distinct CDR3 sequences, approximately 6.9% being singletons. The TCR was taken from a man aged 45 to 70 who received an inactivated influenza vaccine. This specimen was PBMCs from blood, taken less than 30 months after vaccination. The genes are TRBV6-2 or TRBV6-3 and TRBJ2-2; 8 nucleotides line up with TRBD1. CDR3 nucleotide sequence: TGCGCCAGCAGCTTGCAGGGGGCCAACACCGGGGAGCTGTTTTTT. It codes for CASSLQGANTGELFF.